The next 15 T cell receptor beta chains were all read from a single sample in a study of blood T cell repertoires in COVID-19. The table came from immunoSEQ multiplex PCR; TCRdb's copy has only in-frame clones and leaves some out. Among 130,000 to 150,000 clones listed, about 85% were seen once. The specimen sequenced was peripheral blood. The origin of the receptors is a human donor with acute or convalescent COVID-19. The donor label of this sample is uncertain.

The rearrangement joins TRBV9 to TRBJ2-7; D is perhaps TRBD1 (6 bases). The CDR3 consists of 24 residues. Germline values: CDR1 SGDLS, CDR2 YYNGEE. V shed 2 bases and J shed 0 bases, with 39 bases lying between them. This CDR3 is CASSVVGFTGCCSWTANSSYEQYV. The CDR3 bases are TGTGCCAGCAGCGTGGTGGGATTTACCGGCTGTTGTTCTTGGACAGCAAATAGCTCCTACGAGCAGTACGTC.

The chain recombines TRBV6-5 with TRBJ1-6; 7 positions match TRBD1. The germline V gene encodes CDR1 MNHEY and CDR2 SVGAGI. V shed 6 bases, J shed 9 bases, and the junction held 11 bases outside the gene matches. The CDR3 runs to 15 residues. CDR3 sequence (DNA): TGTGCCAGCAGCCGGGCAGGGGGTTCAGCTTCACCCCTCCACTTT. Amino acid sequence: CASSRAGGSASPLHF.

There are a few counts of this clone. The J gene is TRBJ2-7, the V gene TRBV2, with D perhaps matching TRBD2 (5 bases). Germline assignment: CDR1 SNHLY and CDR2 FYNNEI. This CDR3 comprises 17 residues. Trimming stripped 0 bases from V and 0 bases from J, with 15 bases between. CDR3 loop: CASSEAGYDYFSYEQYF. The CDR3 DNA reads TGTGCCAGCAGTGAAGCGGGTTACGACTACTTCTCCTACGAGCAGTACTTC.

This sequence joins TRBV6-6 and TRBJ1-3; the match to TRBD1 covers 8 bases. The CDR3 extends over 16 amino acids. V shed 0 bases and J 0 bases; nucleotides not matched to a gene: 1. Germline V gene sequence: CDR1 MNHNY, CDR2 SVGAGI (reference sequence). The DNA of the CDR3 is TGTGCCAGCAGTTACTCTGACAGGGGCTCTGGAAACACCATATATTTT. Encoded protein: CASSYSDRGSGNTIYF.

A single count supports this clone. J is TRBJ1-1 and V is TRBV5-1; 7 positions agree with TRBD1. Germline-derived CDR1 and CDR2 are SGHRS and YFSETQ. The V gene end was trimmed by 5 bases and the J gene end by 4 bases; junction bases not matched to a gene: 8. CDR3 size: 14 residues. Here the CDR3 reads CASRRDRESTEAFF. The CDR3 DNA reads as TGCGCCAGCAGACGCGACAGGGAGAGCACTGAAGCTTTCTTT.

The chain carries TRBV4-1 and TRBJ1-1; 10 nucleotides match TRBD1. V gave up 1 base and J gave up 7 bases; unmatched junction bases: 9. The CDR3 sequence is 16 residues long. The germline V gene encodes CDR1 MGHRA and CDR2 YSYEKL. The CDR3 sequence: CASSQGTGGFTFEAFF. The CDR3 DNA is TGCGCCAGCAGCCAAGGGACAGGGGGATTCACCTTTGAAGCTTTCTTT.

This clone was counted a few times. Distinct nucleotide sequences in the sample also encode this CDR3. The rearrangement joins TRBV6-5 to TRBJ1-1; perhaps TRBD1 as D (6 bases). The CDR3 is made up of 12 amino acids. Trimming took off 0 bases at V and 8 bases at J, with 7 bases between the two ends. Germline-derived CDR1 and CDR2 are MNHEY and SVGAGI. CDR3 sequence: CASSYSTGEAFF. CDR3 sequence (DNA): TGTGCCAGCAGTTACTCGACAGGAGAAGCTTTCTTT.

The table lists this clone with many counts. This chain connects TRBV5-4 to TRBJ1-1; D possibly corresponds to TRBD1 (6 bases). Germline lookup yields CDR1 SGHNT and CDR2 YYREEE (reference sequence). This CDR3 is 14 amino acids long. V lost 1 base to trimming and J lost 3 bases, with 10 bases between them. CDR3 sequence (DNA): TGTGCCAGCAGCTTGTGGGGGGGGCACACTGAAGCTTTCTTT. Its protein is CASSLWGGHTEAFF. Full variable domain (missing parts from reference TRBV5-4 and TRBJ1-1): ETGVTQSPTHLIKTRGQQVTLRCSSQSGHNTVSWYQQALGQGPQFIFQYYREEENGRGNFPPRFSGLQFPNYSSELNVNALELDDSALYLCASSLWGGHTEAFFGQGTRLTVV.

The genes are TRBV7-6 and TRBJ2-2; 7 nucleotides line up with TRBD2. The trim removed 6 bases at V and 2 bases at J, leaving 9 bases unmatched. Germline V gives CDR1 SGHVS, CDR2 FNYEAQ. The CDR3 runs 16 residues. This CDR3 reads CASRDTASGNTGELFF. CDR3 nucleotide sequence: TGTGCCAGCAGGGACACGGCTAGCGGAAACACCGGGGAGCTGTTTTTT.

The chain couples TRBV7-2 to TRBJ2-7; D possibly corresponds to TRBD2 (5 bases). V gave up 1 base and J gave up 2 bases, with 6 bases separating them. The CDR3 spans 13 residues. Germline V lookup: CDR1 SGHTA, CDR2 FQGNSA. CDR3 in DNA: TGTGCCAGCAGCTTAGACGGGACCTACGAGCAGTACTTC. Its protein product is CASSLDGTYEQYF. Looking up the rest from reference TRBV7-2 and TRBJ2-7 gives the full variable domain: GAGVSQSPSNKVTEKGKDVELRCDPISGHTALYWYRQSLGQGLEFLIYFQGNSAPDKSGLPSDRFSAERTGGSVSTLTIQRTQQEDSAVYLCASSLDGTYEQYFGPGTRLTVT.

The V call is TRBV5-1, the J call TRBJ2-5; 8 positions agree with TRBD2. This CDR3 region has 16 residues. Germline trimming cut 2 bases from V and 4 bases from J; bases unmatched to any gene: 10. CDR1 is SGHRS and CDR2 is YFSETQ in the germline V gene. The CDR3 nucleotides are TGCGCCAGCAGCTTATCGGGTAGCGGGGTCGGAGAGACCCAGTACTTC. Residues: CASSLSGSGVGETQYF. The full variable domain, in which reference TRBV5-1 and TRBJ2-5 provide the parts outside the CDR3, is KAGVTQTPRYLIKTRGQQVTLSCSPISGHRSVSWYQQTPGQGLQFLFEYFSETQRNKGNFPGRFSGRQFSNSRSEMNVSTLELGDSALYLCASSLSGSGVGETQYFGPGTRLLVL.

The chain joins TRBV5-6 to TRBJ1-5; the match to TRBD1 covers 10 bases. CDR3 length equals 15 residues. Germline CDR1 reads SGHDT; CDR2 reads YYEEEE. V lost 4 bases and J lost 6; bases outside the gene matches: 7. CDR3 sequence (DNA): TGTGCCAGCAGCGCCGGGACAGGGGTATCTCAGCCCCAGCATTTT. Protein sequence: CASSAGTGVSQPQHF.

The V call is TRBV20-1, the J call TRBJ2-2, with TRBD2 identical over 8 bases. V was pared by 3 bases and J by 4 bases, with 7 bases of the junction left unmatched. The CDR3 is 15 residues long. The germline CDR1 and CDR2 sequences are DFQATT and SNEGSKA (reference sequence). The CDR3 nucleotides read TGCAGTGCTAGTCATAGCGGGAAGGGCACCGGGGAGCTGTTTTTT. It specifies CSASHSGKGTGELFF.

V usage is TRBV21-1 and J usage is TRBJ2-7; the table assigns TRBD2, which was not confirmed against the DNA. TRBV21-1 is a pseudogene segment. The CDR3 consists of 16 residues. CDR3 region: CASTSGLAGVSYEQYV. The CDR3, as DNA: TGTGCCAGCACCTCCGGCCTAGCGGGAGTTTCCTACGAGCAGTACGTC.

This chain links TRBV5-1 with TRBJ2-3, with 12 bases identical to TRBD2. V lost 2 bases and J lost 1; bases outside the gene matches: 2. Germline V gene data show CDR1 as SGHRS and CDR2 as YFSETQ. The CDR3 totals 16 residues. The CDR3 loop is CASSFGLAGRTDTQYF. CDR3 in DNA: TGCGCCAGCAGCTTCGGACTAGCGGGGCGCACAGATACGCAGTATTTT.